The present entry profiles one TCR beta chain with its context. This sample is part of a study of T-cell memory formation after mild COVID-19. TCR alpha and TCR beta cDNA libraries carrying sample barcodes and UMIs came from 5'RACE with constant-segment primers. TCRdb analysed the 5' RACE reads with MiXCR anew, one entry per CDR3 protein. The sample lists 350,000 to 500,000 distinct CDR3 sequences, about 25% seen once, with about an eighth in the top ten. The CDR3 is 16 residues long. V lost 6 bases and J lost 8; bases outside the gene matches: 10. The source is an adult woman who had mild COVID-19 (a few samples of this study predate the infection). Cell type and time point are not known. The sequencing sample was made of PBMCs or a T cell subset sorted from them (not recorded which). The rearrangement uses TRBV12-3 or TRBV12-4 and TRBJ2-1, with TRBD2 identical over 13 bases. The CDR3 region has the DNA TGTGCCAGCAGGTCGCCGGGACTAGCGGGAATCTATGAGCAGTTCTTC. It encodes CASRSPGLAGIYEQFF.